The sequence of this T cell receptor (beta chain) was determined in a study of PD-1 blockade in classical Hodgkin lymphoma. Stated time point: cycle 4 day 1 (C4D1), after more than five weeks of nivolumab. All trial patients relapsed after autologous stem cell transplantation. Generated by immunoSEQ multiplex PCR, the TCRdb table keeps only in-frame clones and is missing some. The data hold roughly 100,000 clones, with over 85% observed a single time. Germline trimming cut 7 bases from V and 4 bases from J; bases unmatched to any gene: 12. CDR3 length: 16 amino acids. Germline CDR1 reads LNHDA; CDR2 reads SQIVND (reference sequence). General observations from the study: With respect to the repertoire differences, their causes, possibly disease activity or prior therapy, remain undefined.

This clone was picked up one time. Its matching antigen is unknown. Material: peripheral blood mononuclear cells (PBMCs), obtained before the fourth cycle of nivolumab. The clonotype originates from a human donor with classical Hodgkin lymphoma. The chain carries TRBV19 and TRBJ1-2; 10 bases map to TRBD1. The DNA of the CDR3 is TGTGCCAGTATATACCCTGACAGGGGGCGCGGCTATGGCTACACCTTC. Translation: CASIYPDRGRGYGYTF.